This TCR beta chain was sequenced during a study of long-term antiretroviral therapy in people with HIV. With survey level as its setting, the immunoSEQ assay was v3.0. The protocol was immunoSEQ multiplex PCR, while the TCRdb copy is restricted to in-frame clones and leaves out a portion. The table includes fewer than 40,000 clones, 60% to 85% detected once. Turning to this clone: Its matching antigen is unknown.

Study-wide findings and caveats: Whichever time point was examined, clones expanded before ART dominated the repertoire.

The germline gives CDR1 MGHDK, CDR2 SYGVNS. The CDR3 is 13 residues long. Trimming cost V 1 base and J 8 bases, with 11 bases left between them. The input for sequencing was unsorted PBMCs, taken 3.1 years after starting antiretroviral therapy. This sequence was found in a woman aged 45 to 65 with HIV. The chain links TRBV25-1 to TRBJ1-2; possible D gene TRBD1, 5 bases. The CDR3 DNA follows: TGTGCCAGCAGTGAATTCCCCTCAGGGGGCTACACCTTC. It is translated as CASSEFPSGGYTF.